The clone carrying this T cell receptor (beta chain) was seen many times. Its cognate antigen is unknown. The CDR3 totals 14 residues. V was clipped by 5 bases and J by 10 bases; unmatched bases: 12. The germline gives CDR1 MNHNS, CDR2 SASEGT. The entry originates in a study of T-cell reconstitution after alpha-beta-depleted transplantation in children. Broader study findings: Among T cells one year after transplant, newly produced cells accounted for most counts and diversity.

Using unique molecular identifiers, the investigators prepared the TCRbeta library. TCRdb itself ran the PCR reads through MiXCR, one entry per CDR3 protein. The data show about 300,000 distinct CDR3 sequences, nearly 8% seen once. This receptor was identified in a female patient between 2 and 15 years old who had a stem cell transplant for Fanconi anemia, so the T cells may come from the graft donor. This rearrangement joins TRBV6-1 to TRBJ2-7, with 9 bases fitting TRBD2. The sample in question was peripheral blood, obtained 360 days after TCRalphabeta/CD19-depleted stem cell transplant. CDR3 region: CASSLRGGVGDQYV. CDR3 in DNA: TGTGCCAGCAGTCTGCGGGGGGGCGTGGGGGATCAGTACGTC.